This TCR beta chain was sequenced during a study of T cell responses to AZD1222 COVID-19 vaccine. Study in general: Second-dose schedules of about 4 or about 12 weeks were combined. Findings and caveats of the study: The repertoires were collected only after the peak T cell response.

The V end lost 2 bases, the J end lost 2 bases, and 13 bases lay between the germline ends. Germline lookup yields CDR1 SGHTA and CDR2 FQGNSA. This CDR3 is built from 16 residues. The repertoire was sequenced with immunoSEQ multiplex PCR; TCRdb's copy has only in-frame clones and lacks some. The data show 90,000 to 150,000 clones, approximately 85% seen once. This clone is a singleton in its sample. Its specificity is unknown. The sequence was collected from an adult in good health. The genes are TRBV7-2 and TRBJ2-1; D is possibly TRBD1 (5 bases). The sample was peripheral blood, taken on day 0 of AZD1222 vaccination. The DNA of the CDR3 is TGTGCCAGCAGCTTAAATAAGGAAGGGGCCTACAATGAGCAGTTCTTC. Translating gives CASSLNKEGAYNEQFF.